These 31 T cell receptor beta chains share one sample of origin, sequenced in a study of control samples from healthy donors and cancer patients. Libraries were prepared by immunoSEQ multiplex PCR; TCRdb keeps only in-frame clonotypes and omits some of them. The sample consists of under 200,000 clones, 91% of them appearing once. The sample comprised blood. Receptors were obtained from a woman in her twenties or thirties in good health.

The rearrangement uses TRBV21-1 and TRBJ1-1; TRBD1 is taken as the D call from the table, unchecked against the DNA. TRBV21-1 constitutes a pseudogene. The CDR3 sequence is 11 residues long. The CDR3 sequence: CASSRQAEAFF. The DNA of the CDR3 is TGTGCCAGCAGCAGACAGGCTGAAGCTTTCTTT.

This chain connects TRBV9 to TRBJ1-3, with TRBD1 matching 7 bases. Germline V gene data show CDR1 as SGDLS and CDR2 as YYNGEE. There are 15 residues in the CDR3. Trimming took 0 bases from V and 2 from J; bases not matched to a gene: 2. As DNA, the CDR3 is TGTGCCAGCAGCGTAGGTCAGGGGGCTGGAAACACCATATATTTT. This gives the protein CASSVGQGAGNTIYF.

On this clone: Other nucleotide sequences from this sample produce the same CDR3. CDR3 bases: TGTGCCAGCAGCTTTAGTGGACTAGGGTCGGGGCAGTTCTTC. Its translation is CASSFSGLGSGQFF. V and J are TRBV27 and TRBJ2-1, with TRBD2 matching over 7 bases. Germline V gene sequence: CDR1 MNHEY, CDR2 SMNVEV (reference sequence). Trimming removed 6 bases from V and 12 bases from J; junction bases left unmatched: 14. This CDR3 has 14 residues.

This chain joins TRBV11-3 and TRBJ2-7; 14 nucleotides line up with TRBD2. This CDR3 has 14 residues. CDR1 is SGHNT and CDR2 is YENEEA in the germline V gene. Losses at the gene ends were 5 bases for V and 11 bases for J; bases not matched to a gene: 8. CDR3 sequence (DNA): TGTGCCAGCAGCCCCGGACTAGCGGGAGGAATGGAGTACTTC. It encodes CASSPGLAGGMEYF.

The V gene is TRBV27, the J gene TRBJ1-1; 7 positions agree with TRBD1. Germline-derived CDR1 and CDR2 are MNHEY and SMNVEV (reference sequence). This CDR3 comprises 14 residues. The J segment lost 0 bases and the V segment lost 3 bases, leaving 1 base of the junction unmatched. The CDR3, as DNA: TGTGCCAGCAGTTTCAGGGGGTTGAACACTGAAGCTTTCTTT. It encodes CASSFRGLNTEAFF.

V usage is TRBV10-3 and J usage is TRBJ1-1; no firm D call. The germline gives CDR1 ENHRY, CDR2 SYGVKD. This CDR3 is built from 14 residues. V was clipped by 4 bases and J by 0 bases, with 9 bases between them. CDR3 bases: TGTGCCATCAGTGGGACGGGCATGAACACTGAAGCTTTCTTT. Amino acids: CAISGTGMNTEAFF.

CDR3 region: CASSYSSGYTF. The CDR3, as DNA: TGTGCCAGCAGTTACTCCTCTGGCTACACCTTC. This chain connects TRBV25-1 to TRBJ1-2; D is undetermined. Germline lookup yields CDR1 MGHDK and CDR2 SYGVNS. This CDR3 has 11 residues. Trimming took 5 bases from V and 7 from J, leaving 8 bases between them.

The gene calls are TRBV2 and TRBJ1-6; a weak D match, TRBD1 (5 bases). Germline V gene lookup returns CDR1 SNHLY and CDR2 FYNNEI. The CDR3 spans 14 residues. Trimming removed 6 bases at V and 4 bases at J, with 10 bases between. The CDR3 is CASRGPSYNSPLHF. Written as DNA, the CDR3 is TGTGCCAGCAGGGGACCCTCATATAATTCACCCCTCCACTTT.

V is TRBV5-1 and J is TRBJ2-4, with 10 positions matching TRBD2. CDR1 is SGHRS, CDR2 YFSETQ, per germline. This CDR3 has 14 amino acids. With V trimmed by 4 bases and J by 5 bases, 3 bases remained unmatched. DNA of the CDR3: TGCGCCAGCAGCGCGACTAGCGGGCAAAACATTCAGTACTTC. The encoded protein is CASSATSGQNIQYF.

The rearrangement uses TRBV7-3 and TRBJ2-5, with D perhaps matching TRBD2 (5 bases). Germline CDR1 is SGHTA and CDR2 is FQGTGA. The V end lost 5 bases, the J end lost 1 base, and 8 bases lay between the germline ends. This CDR3 is built from 13 residues. The CDR3 region has the DNA TGTGCCAGCAGCATACTAGTCCAAGAGACCCAGTACTTC. Encoded protein: CASSILVQETQYF. The whole variable domain, filled in from reference TRBV7-3 and TRBJ2-5, reads GAGVSQTPSNKVTEKGKYVELRCDPISGHTALYWYRQSLGQGPEFLIYFQGTGAADDSGLPNDRFFAVRPEGSVSTLKIQRTERGDSAVYLCASSILVQETQYFGPGTRLLVL.

The rearrangement joins TRBV14 to TRBJ1-2; D uncertain. The CDR3 is made up of 14 amino acids. CDR1 is SGHDN and CDR2 is FVKESK in the germline V gene. V lost 1 base and J 1 base, leaving 7 bases between the germline ends. The CDR3 DNA sequence: TGTGCCAGCAGCCAAGGAGTTCTTAACTATGGCTACACCTTC. Translating gives CASSQGVLNYGYTF.

This sequence joins TRBV29-1 and TRBJ1-3; D ambiguous. CDR1 is SQVTM and CDR2 is ANQGSEA in the germline V gene. With 5 bases removed from V and 3 bases from J, the gap between germline ends came to 8 bases. The CDR3 is 12 amino acids. CDR3 amino acids: CSVHSDGNTIYF. CDR3 DNA: TGCAGCGTTCACAGTGATGGAAACACCATATATTTT.

The chain couples TRBV15 to TRBJ1-1; no clear D. Germline CDR1 reads LNHNV; CDR2 reads YYDKDF (reference sequence). The CDR3 extends over 13 amino acids. Trimming cost V 0 bases and J 0 bases, with 2 bases left between them. CDR3 amino acids: CATSRDLNTEAFF. The CDR3 DNA reads TGTGCCACCAGCAGAGATTTGAACACTGAAGCTTTCTTT.

This sequence joins TRBV9 and TRBJ2-7; 11 nucleotides agree with TRBD2. The CDR3 is made up of 15 amino acids. V lost 0 bases to trimming and J lost 7 bases; unmatched junction nucleotides: 6. Germline V gene lookup returns CDR1 SGDLS and CDR2 YYNGEE. The DNA of the CDR3 is TGTGCCAGCAGCGTAGACATAGCGGGAGGGGAAGAGCAGTACTTC. As protein: CASSVDIAGGEEQYF.

The chain carries TRBV23-1 and TRBJ2-1; 9 bases align to TRBD2. Being an ORF, TRBV23-1 has a function that is uncertain. The trim removed 6 bases at V and 3 bases at J, leaving 3 bases unmatched. The CDR3 is made up of 14 amino acids. The CDR3 sequence is CASRTSGIYNEQFF. The CDR3 DNA is TGCGCCAGCAGGACTAGCGGAATCTACAATGAGCAGTTCTTC.

This clone was found once. The gene calls are TRBV28 and TRBJ2-3; TRBD2 agrees at 9 bases. The CDR3 length is 14 residues. V gave up 1 base and J gave up 9 bases; unmatched junction bases: 5. The germline V gene encodes CDR1 MDHEN and CDR2 SYDVKM. The CDR3 coding sequence is TGTGCCAGCAGTTTATTTGCGGGAGGGCAGACGCAGTATTTT. Translating gives CASSLFAGGQTQYF.

The chain recombines TRBV6-6 with TRBJ2-7, with TRBD1 matching over 11 bases. With 2 bases clipped from V and 4 bases from J, the junction kept 4 bases outside the gene matches. The germline V gene has CDR1 MNHNY and CDR2 SVGAGI (reference sequence). This CDR3 has 15 residues. The CDR3 coding sequence is TGTGCCAGCAGTTACACCGGGACAGGGGGGTACGAGCAGTACTTC. The encoded protein is CASSYTGTGGYEQYF.

J is TRBJ1-5 and V is TRBV28, with D hard to call. CDR3 length: 14 amino acids. Germline CDR1 MDHEN, CDR2 SYDVKM. Deletions cut 1 base from V and 3 bases from J, with 7 bases between. The CDR3 nucleotides are TGTGCCAGCAGTTTATTGGGAATCAATCAGCCCCAGCATTTT. Protein: CASSLLGINQPQHF.

The chain recombines TRBV5-1 with TRBJ1-1; 10 nucleotides line up with TRBD1. Germline assignment: CDR1 SGHRS and CDR2 YFSETQ. This CDR3 comprises 16 residues. V was clipped by 4 bases and J by 0 bases; unmatched bases: 6. The CDR3 sequence is CASSPDRGRMNTEAFF. As DNA, the CDR3 is TGCGCCAGCAGCCCCGACAGGGGGCGAATGAACACTGAAGCTTTCTTT.

This chain links TRBV19 with TRBJ1-5; D is undetermined. Germline lookup yields CDR1 LNHDA and CDR2 SQIVND (reference sequence). The CDR3 sequence is 13 residues long. V was shortened by 5 bases and J by 5 bases, with 10 bases between the two germline ends. The CDR3, as DNA: TGTGCCAGTAGTGCCGGACGGGATCAGCCCCAGCATTTT. Its translation is CASSAGRDQPQHF. The whole variable domain, filled in from reference TRBV19 and TRBJ1-5, reads DGGITQSPKYLFRKEGQNVTLSCEQNLNHDAMYWYRQDPGQGLRLIYYSQIVNDFQKGDIAEGYSVSREKKESFPLTVTSAQKNPTAFYLCASSAGRDQPQHFGDGTRLSIL.

The chain is built from TRBV25-1 and TRBJ2-7; D call uncertain. V was cut by 3 bases and J by 6 bases, with 18 bases left in between. The CDR3 has 15 residues. Germline V lookup: CDR1 MGHDK, CDR2 SYGVNS. CDR3 in amino acids: CASSDIWLVVGEQYF. The CDR3 DNA sequence: TGTGCCAGCAGTGATATTTGGCTAGTGGTCGGCGAGCAGTACTTC.

This chain links TRBV9 with TRBJ2-3; D possibly corresponds to TRBD2 (6 bases). The CDR3 runs 14 residues. Per germline, CDR1 SGDLS and CDR2 YYNGEE. Trimming removed 6 bases from V and 0 bases from J, with 11 bases in between. This CDR3 reads CASTGSLSTDTQYF. The CDR3 DNA reads TGTGCCAGCACCGGGAGTCTTAGCACAGATACGCAGTATTTT.

This clone was observed a handful of times. The chain employs TRBV12-3 or TRBV12-4 and TRBJ2-2; D may be TRBD1 (5 bases). Trimming stripped 5 bases from V and 1 base from J, with 5 bases between. The CDR3 totals 13 residues. DNA of the CDR3: TGTGCCAGCAGTGACAGGAACACCGGGGAGCTGTTTTTT. Protein: CASSDRNTGELFF.

The genes are TRBV11-2 and TRBJ1-1; D is unclear. Trimming took 3 bases from V and 1 from J, leaving 9 bases between them. This CDR3 is 14 amino acids long. Germline V gene data show CDR1 as SGHAT and CDR2 as FQNNGV. CDR3 residues: CASSFFTGNTEAFF. The CDR3 DNA reads as TGTGCCAGCAGCTTCTTCACCGGGAACACTGAAGCTTTCTTT.

The chain combines TRBV3-1 (or the pseudogene TRBV3-2) with TRBJ1-6; TRBD1 matches 9 bases. The CDR3 is 14 amino acids. V gave up 5 bases and J gave up 6 bases; unmatched junction bases: 2. Germline CDR1 and CDR2: LGHDT and YNNKEL (reference sequence). CDR3 nucleotide sequence: TGTGCCAGCAGCGGGGACAGGGTTAATTCACCCCTCCACTTT. As protein: CASSGDRVNSPLHF.

V gene TRBV15 combines with J gene TRBJ1-2; 9 bases align to TRBD1. V was pared by 5 bases and J by 4 bases, with 5 bases of the junction left unmatched. The CDR3 loop spans 14 amino acids. CDR1 is LNHNV, CDR2 YYDKDF, per germline (reference sequence). CDR3 bases: TGTGCCACCAGCCAATCGGACAGGGGCTATGGCTACACCTTC. It is translated as CATSQSDRGYGYTF.

The chain carries TRBV7-2 and TRBJ1-4, with D tentatively TRBD1 (6 bases). The CDR3 totals 15 residues. Germline V gene data show CDR1 as SGHTA and CDR2 as FQGNSA. Trimming shortened V by 4 bases and J by 2 bases, and 11 bases separated the two germline ends. The CDR3 protein is CASSSRTATNEKLFF. For the CDR3, the DNA is TGTGCCAGCAGCTCCCGGACAGCGACTAATGAAAAACTGTTTTTT.

The sample holds one count of this clone. The V call is TRBV3-1 (or the pseudogene TRBV3-2), the J call TRBJ1-6, with D uncertain. Trimming pared 1 base from V and 6 bases from J, leaving 10 bases between. This CDR3 region has 15 residues. Germline V lookup: CDR1 LGHDT, CDR2 YNNKEL (reference sequence). The DNA for the CDR3 is TGTGCCAGCAGCCAAGGTTTCGCCAGTAATTCACCCCTCCACTTT. Translation: CASSQGFASNSPLHF.

The chain employs TRBV19 and TRBJ2-4; TRBD1 aligns across 10 bases. CDR3 size: 17 residues. CDR1 LNHDA and CDR2 SQIVND come from the germline V gene (reference sequence). V shed 7 bases and J 0 bases; nucleotides not matched to a gene: 9. CDR3 sequence: CASKSGTGALAKNIQYF. CDR3 bases: TGTGCCAGTAAATCAGGGACAGGGGCACTAGCCAAAAACATTCAGTACTTC.

V usage is TRBV9 and J usage is TRBJ2-5; TRBD2 matches 13 bases. CDR1 and CDR2 (germline): SGDLS, YYNGEE. J was trimmed by 5 bases and V by 3 bases; bases with no gene match: 4. CDR3 length equals 15 residues. The CDR3 sequence is CASSGTSGSRETQYF. The CDR3, as DNA: TGTGCCAGCAGCGGGACTAGCGGGAGTCGGGAGACCCAGTACTTC.

V gene TRBV30 combines with J gene TRBJ2-7; 8 bases match TRBD1. V lost 7 bases and J lost 3; bases outside the gene matches: 5. CDR3 length: 12 residues. Germline CDR1 is GTSNPN and CDR2 is SVGIG (reference sequence). CDR3 in DNA: TGTGCCTTCACCGACAGGGGCTACGAGCAGTACTTC. This codes for CAFTDRGYEQYF.